This T cell receptor beta chain stems from a study of T-cell memory formation after mild COVID-19. Study-wide results and caveats: Whereas later expanders leaned CD4+, clones contracting day 15 to 85 showed a balanced CD4/CD8 makeup.

Germline CDR1 LGHNA, CDR2 YSLEER. This CDR3 region has 14 residues. V gave up 0 bases and J gave up 6 bases; unmatched junction bases: 5. This clonotype has only a few counts. What it binds is unknown. TCRdb re-called the 5' RACE reads through MiXCR, storing one row per CDR3 protein. The sample records 400,000 or so distinct CDR3 sequences, over 15% being singletons. The sample consisted of PBMCs or a T cell subset sorted from them (not recorded which). The chain carries TRBV4-3 and TRBJ2-7, with TRBD2 matching 7 bases. The TCR sequence derives from an adult woman who had mild COVID-19 (a few samples of this study predate the infection). Cell type and time point are not known. The CDR3, as DNA: TGCGCCAGCAGCCAAGATTTCGGGAGGTCCGAGCAGTACTTC. Translation: CASSQDFGRSEQYF.